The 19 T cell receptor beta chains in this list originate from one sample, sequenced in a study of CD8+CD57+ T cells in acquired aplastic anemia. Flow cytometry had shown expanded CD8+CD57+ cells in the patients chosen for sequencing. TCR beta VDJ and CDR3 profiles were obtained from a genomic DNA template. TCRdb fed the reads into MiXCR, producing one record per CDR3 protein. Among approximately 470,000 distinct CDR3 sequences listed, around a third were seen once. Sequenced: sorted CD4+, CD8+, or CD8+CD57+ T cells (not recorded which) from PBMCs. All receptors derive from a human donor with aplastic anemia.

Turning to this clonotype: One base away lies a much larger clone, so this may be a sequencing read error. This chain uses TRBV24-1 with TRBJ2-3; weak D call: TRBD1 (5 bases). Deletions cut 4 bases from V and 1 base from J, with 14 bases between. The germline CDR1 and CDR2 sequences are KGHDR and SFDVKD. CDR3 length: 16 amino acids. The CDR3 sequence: CATSDHAGIRTDTQYF. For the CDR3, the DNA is TGTGCCACCAGTGACCACGCAGGGATCCGCACAGATACGCAGTATTTT.

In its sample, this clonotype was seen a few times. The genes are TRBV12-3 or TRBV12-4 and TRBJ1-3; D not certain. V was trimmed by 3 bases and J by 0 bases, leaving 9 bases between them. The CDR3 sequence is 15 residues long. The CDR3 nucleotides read TGTGCCAGCAGTTTCGAGGTGAGCTCTGGAAACACCATATATTTT. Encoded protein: CASSFEVSSGNTIYF.

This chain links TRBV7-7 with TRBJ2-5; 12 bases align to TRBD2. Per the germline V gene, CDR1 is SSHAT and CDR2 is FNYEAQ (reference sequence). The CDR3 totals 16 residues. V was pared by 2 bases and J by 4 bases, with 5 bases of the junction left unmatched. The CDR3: CASSLSLAGGTETQYF. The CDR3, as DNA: TGTGCCAGCAGCTTATCCCTAGCGGGGGGGACAGAGACCCAGTACTTC. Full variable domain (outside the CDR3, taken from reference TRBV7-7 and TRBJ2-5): GAGVSQSPRYKVTKRGQDVTLRCDPISSHATLYWYQQALGQGPEFLTYFNYEAQPDKSGLPSDRFSAERPEGSISTLTIQRTEQRDSAMYRCASSLSLAGGTETQYFGPGTRLLVL.

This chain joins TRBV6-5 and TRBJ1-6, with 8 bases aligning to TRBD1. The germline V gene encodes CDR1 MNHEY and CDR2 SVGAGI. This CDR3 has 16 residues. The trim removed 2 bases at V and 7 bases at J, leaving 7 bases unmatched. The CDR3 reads CASSYPQGARNSPLHF. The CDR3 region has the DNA TGTGCCAGCAGTTACCCCCAGGGGGCGCGGAATTCACCCCTCCACTTT.

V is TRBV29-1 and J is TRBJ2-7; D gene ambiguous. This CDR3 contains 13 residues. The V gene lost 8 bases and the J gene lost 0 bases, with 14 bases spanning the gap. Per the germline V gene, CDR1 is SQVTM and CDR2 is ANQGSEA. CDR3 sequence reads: CSLVGPLSYEQYF. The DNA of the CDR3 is TGCAGCTTAGTTGGACCGCTCTCCTACGAGCAGTACTTC.

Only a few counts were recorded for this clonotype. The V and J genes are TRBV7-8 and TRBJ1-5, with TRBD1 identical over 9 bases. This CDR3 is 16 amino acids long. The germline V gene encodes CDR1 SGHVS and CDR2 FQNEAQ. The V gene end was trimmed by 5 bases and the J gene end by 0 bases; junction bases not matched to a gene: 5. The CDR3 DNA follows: TGTGCCAGCAGCCCACAGGGGGCGGGTAGCAATCAGCCCCAGCATTTT. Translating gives CASSPQGAGSNQPQHF.

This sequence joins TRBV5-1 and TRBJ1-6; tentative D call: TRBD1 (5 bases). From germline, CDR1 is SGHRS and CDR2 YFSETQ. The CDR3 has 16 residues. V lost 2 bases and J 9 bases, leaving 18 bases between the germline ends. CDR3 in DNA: TGCGCCAGCAGCTTAACAGGCCAGGCTATCGGTTCACCCCTCCACTTT. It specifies CASSLTGQAIGSPLHF.

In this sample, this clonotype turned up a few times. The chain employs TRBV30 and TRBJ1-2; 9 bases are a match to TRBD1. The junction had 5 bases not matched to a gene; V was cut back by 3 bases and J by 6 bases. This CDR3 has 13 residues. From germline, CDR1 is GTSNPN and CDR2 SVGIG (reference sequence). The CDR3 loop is CAWSGRTGDGYTF. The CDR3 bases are TGTGCCTGGAGCGGACGGACAGGGGATGGCTACACCTTC.

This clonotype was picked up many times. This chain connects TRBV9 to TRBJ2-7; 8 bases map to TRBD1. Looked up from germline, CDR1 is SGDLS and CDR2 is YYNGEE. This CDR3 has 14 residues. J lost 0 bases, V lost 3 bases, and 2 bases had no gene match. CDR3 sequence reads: CASSGQGYSYEQYF. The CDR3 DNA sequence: TGTGCCAGCAGCGGACAGGGGTACTCCTACGAGCAGTACTTC.

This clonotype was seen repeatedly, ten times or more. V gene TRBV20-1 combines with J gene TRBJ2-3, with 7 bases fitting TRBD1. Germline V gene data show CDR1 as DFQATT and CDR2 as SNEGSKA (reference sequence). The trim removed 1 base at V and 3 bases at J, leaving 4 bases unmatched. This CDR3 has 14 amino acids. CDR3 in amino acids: CSARGAQGTDTQYF. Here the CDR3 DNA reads TGCAGTGCTAGAGGGGCACAGGGGACAGATACGCAGTATTTT.

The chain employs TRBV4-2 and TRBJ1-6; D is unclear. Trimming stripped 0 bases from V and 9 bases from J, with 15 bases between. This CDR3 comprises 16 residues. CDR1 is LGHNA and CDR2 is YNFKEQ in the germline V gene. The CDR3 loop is CASSQESGVPFSPLHF. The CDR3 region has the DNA TGTGCCAGCAGCCAAGAGAGCGGGGTTCCCTTTTCACCCCTCCACTTT.

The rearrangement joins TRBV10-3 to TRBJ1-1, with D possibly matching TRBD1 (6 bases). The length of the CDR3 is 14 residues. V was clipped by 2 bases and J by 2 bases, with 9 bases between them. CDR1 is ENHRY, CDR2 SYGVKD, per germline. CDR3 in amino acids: CAISEEGVNTEAFF. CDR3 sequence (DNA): TGTGCCATCAGTGAGGAGGGGGTAAACACTGAAGCTTTCTTT.

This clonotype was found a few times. The DNA of the CDR3 is TGCAGTGCTAGAGATAACAGGGTAGGAAAAAAAGCTTTCTTT. Protein sequence: CSARDNRVGKKAFF. The gene calls are TRBV20-1 and TRBJ1-1; weak D call: TRBD1 (6 bases). In germline, CDR1 is DFQATT, CDR2 SNEGSKA (reference sequence). The V and J ends lost 0 bases and 9 bases respectively, with 17 bases between them. CDR3 size: 14 residues.

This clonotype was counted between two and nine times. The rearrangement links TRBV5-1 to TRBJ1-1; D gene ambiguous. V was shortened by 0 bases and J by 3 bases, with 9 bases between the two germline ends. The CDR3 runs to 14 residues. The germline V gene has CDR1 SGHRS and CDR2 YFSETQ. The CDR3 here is CASSLEGFDTEAFF. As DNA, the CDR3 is TGCGCCAGCAGCTTGGAAGGGTTTGACACTGAAGCTTTCTTT. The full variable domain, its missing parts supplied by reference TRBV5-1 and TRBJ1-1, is KAGVTQTPRYLIKTRGQQVTLSCSPISGHRSVSWYQQTPGQGLQFLFEYFSETQRNKGNFPGRFSGRQFSNSRSEMNVSTLELGDSALYLCASSLEGFDTEAFFGQGTRLTVV.

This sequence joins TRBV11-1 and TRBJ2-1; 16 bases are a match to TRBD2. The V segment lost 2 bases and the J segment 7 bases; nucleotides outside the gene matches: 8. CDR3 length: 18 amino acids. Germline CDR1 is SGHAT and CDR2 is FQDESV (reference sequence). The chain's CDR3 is CASSLPGTSGRAPNEQFF. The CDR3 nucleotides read TGTGCCAGCAGCTTACCCGGGACTAGCGGGAGGGCCCCGAATGAGCAGTTCTTC.

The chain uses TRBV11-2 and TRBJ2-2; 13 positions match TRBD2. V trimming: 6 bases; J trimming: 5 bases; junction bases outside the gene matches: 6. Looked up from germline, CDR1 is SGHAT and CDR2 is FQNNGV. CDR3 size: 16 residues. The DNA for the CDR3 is TGTGCCAGCAGACGACTAGCGGGAGGATGGACCGGGGAGCTGTTTTTT. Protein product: CASRRLAGGWTGELFF.

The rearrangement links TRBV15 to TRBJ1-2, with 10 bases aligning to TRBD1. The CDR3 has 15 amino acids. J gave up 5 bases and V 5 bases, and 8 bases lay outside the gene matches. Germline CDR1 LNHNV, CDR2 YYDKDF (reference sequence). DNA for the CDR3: TGTGCCACCAGCCAACGGGGGGGACAGGGGTATGGCTACACCTTC. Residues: CATSQRGGQGYGYTF.

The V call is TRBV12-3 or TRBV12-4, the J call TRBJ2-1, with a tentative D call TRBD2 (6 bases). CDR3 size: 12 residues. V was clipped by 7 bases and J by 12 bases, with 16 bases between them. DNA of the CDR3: TGTGCCAGCACCTGGGGGGAGACTAGGCAGTTCTTC. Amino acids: CASTWGETRQFF.

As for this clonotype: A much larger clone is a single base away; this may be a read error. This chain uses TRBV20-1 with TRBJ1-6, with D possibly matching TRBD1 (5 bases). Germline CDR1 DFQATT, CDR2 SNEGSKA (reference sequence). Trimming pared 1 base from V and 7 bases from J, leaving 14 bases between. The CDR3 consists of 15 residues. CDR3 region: CSARGAAGINSPLHF. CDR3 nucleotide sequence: TGCAGTGCTAGAGGGGCGGCAGGGATCAATTCACCCCTCCACTTT.